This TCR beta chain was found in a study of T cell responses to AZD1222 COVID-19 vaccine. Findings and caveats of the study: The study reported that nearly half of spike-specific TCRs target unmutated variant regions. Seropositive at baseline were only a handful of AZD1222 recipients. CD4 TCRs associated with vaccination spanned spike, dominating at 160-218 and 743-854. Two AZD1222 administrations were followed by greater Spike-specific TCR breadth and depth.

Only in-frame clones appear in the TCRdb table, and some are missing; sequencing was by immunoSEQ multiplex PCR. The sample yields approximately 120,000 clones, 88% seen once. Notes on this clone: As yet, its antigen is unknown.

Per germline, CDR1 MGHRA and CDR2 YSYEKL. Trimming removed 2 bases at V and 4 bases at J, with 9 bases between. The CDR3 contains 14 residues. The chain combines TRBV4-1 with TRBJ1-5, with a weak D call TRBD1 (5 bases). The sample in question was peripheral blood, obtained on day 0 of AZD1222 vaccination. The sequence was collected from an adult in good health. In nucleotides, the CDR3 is TGCGCCAGCAGCCAACCCGGGGCGAATCAGCCCCAGCATTTT. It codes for CASSQPGANQPQHF.